These T cell receptor beta chains were read from a single sample in a study of human T cells and chemical hapten exposure. MiXCR, applied by TCRdb to the RACE reads, yields one record per CDR3 protein. The sample holds 74,000 or so distinct CDR3 sequences, about a tenth seen once. The material sequenced was whole blood, taken in connection with sensitization to the hapten diphenylcyclopropenone (DPC). These receptors originate from a woman between 50 and 59 years old with alopecia areata. Some clones in this sample may be carry-over from other donors' samples. Both conserved end residues are trimmed from each CDR3.

j_call v_call cdr3_aa
TRBJ1-1 TRBV12-3/TRBV12-4 ASSFRALNTEAF
TRBJ2-5 TRBV19 ASSITEGIQETQY
TRBJ2-2 TRBV7-3 ASSLGIAGGRTGELF
TRBJ2-7 TRBV2 ASQSQGQRAYEQY
TRBJ1-1 TRBV7-6 ASSLSWGFAEAF
TRBJ2-7 TRBV20-1 SAPIGGTYEQY
TRBJ2-7 TRBV3-1 ASSQGEVLQEQY
TRBJ2-7 TRBV29-1 SIRTSGSLDEQY
TRBJ2-7 TRBV6-5 ASSRAGSYEQY
TRBJ2-1 TRBV4-2 ASRSGRADNEQF
TRBJ2-7 TRBV30 AWSIQAAYEQY
TRBJ1-3 TRBV3-1 ASSHRDGSSGNTIY
TRBJ2-1 TRBV20-1 SARDRFPSGRALYEQF
TRBJ2-1 TRBV5-1 ASSLSLNNEQF
TRBJ2-1 TRBV11-2 ASSLGTRGGNEQF
TRBJ2-7 TRBV21-1 ASSMEGAHSYEQY
TRBJ2-1 TRBV6-2/TRBV6-3 ASSYKASVHEQF
TRBJ2-7 TRBV20-1 SASPSGREQY
TRBJ2-1 TRBV6-6 ASMRISGNPYYNEQF
TRBJ2-3 TRBV11-2 ASSTRGLAGPLDTQY
TRBJ2-5 TRBV10-2 ASREWQEETQY
TRBJ2-4 TRBV24-1 ATSETGAKNIQY
TRBJ2-3 TRBV7-2 ASSLASTSTDTQY
TRBJ2-1 TRBV6-5 ASKNPEGLAGGVYNEQF
TRBJ2-7 TRBV6-4 ASGRLADSYEQY
TRBJ2-6 TRBV5-1 ASSLGTSGRANVLT
TRBJ2-6 TRBV29-1 SVADRGTGANVLT
TRBJ2-4 TRBV20-1 SASVQGHLAKNIQY
TRBJ2-6 TRBV13 ASSLVGANVLT
TRBJ2-7 TRBV19 ASSWTGGPYEQY
TRBJ1-4 TRBV7-9 ASSLAQSQRGEKLF
TRBJ2-5 TRBV12-3/TRBV12-4 ASSTGQGQETQY
TRBJ1-2 TRBV20-1 SAEETYGYT
TRBJ2-7 TRBV5-1 ASSARDYEQY
TRBJ1-1 TRBV30 ASPGQGYTEAF
TRBJ2-5 TRBV4-1 ASSQVPPASIEETQY
TRBJ1-4 TRBV19 ASMRGSRSEKLF
TRBJ2-1 TRBV29-1 SVEVGEGSEQF
TRBJ2-1 TRBV2 ASWAGASGHNEQF
TRBJ1-4 TRBV10-3 AIRPGQGHEKLF
TRBJ1-2 TRBV2 ASRTDRNSNYGYT
TRBJ2-3 TRBV9 ASSSRLEGGQDTQY
TRBJ1-5 TRBV29-1 SFRGEGNQPQH
TRBJ2-3 TRBV12-2 ASRPGQRTTDTQY
TRBJ2-5 TRBV19 ASRQTGGGETQY
TRBJ2-7 TRBV29-1 SVFDVRWTTGEQY
TRBJ2-5 TRBV11-2 ASSRNSPTVETQY
TRBJ2-1 TRBV12-3/TRBV12-4 ASTGTSGYNEQF
TRBJ2-1 TRBV18 ASSPDLAGAYNEQF
TRBJ2-1 TRBV12-3/TRBV12-4 ASSREPGLGQF
TRBJ2-1 TRBV24-1 ATSDFAVSYNEQF
TRBJ2-2 TRBV28 ASSFLGPNTGELF
TRBJ1-5 TRBV4-2 ASSQDEGASQPQH
TRBJ2-7 TRBV6-6 ASSRASFYEQY
TRBJ2-3 TRBV5-4 ASSPDRSTDTQY